The 24 T cell receptor beta chains in this list originate from one sample, sequenced in a study of Ad26.COV2.S vaccination and SARS-CoV-2 variants. The protocol was immunoSEQ multiplex PCR, while the TCRdb copy is restricted to in-frame clones and leaves out a portion. The sample carries 380,000 or so clones, approximately 86% recorded once. Treatment specified: about 20 received Ad26.COV2.S at low or high dose, single or two shots; 5 received placebo; per-sample allocation not given. Each sample was drawn 63 days after the first injection (of vaccine or placebo). Sequenced here: peripheral blood, sampled in a trial of Ad26.COV2.S vaccine versus placebo. The source is a person aged 18-65 years who received the Ad26.COV2.S COVID-19 vaccine or a placebo.

The chain employs TRBV2 and TRBJ2-1, with D perhaps matching TRBD2 (6 bases). The CDR3 sequence is 15 residues long. Between the trimmed V and J ends, which lost 6 bases and 4 bases, there was a span of 16 bases. The germline CDR1 and CDR2 sequences are SNHLY and FYNNEI. The CDR3 is CASSELAETYNEQFF. The CDR3 coding sequence is TGTGCCAGCAGCGAACTAGCAGAAACTTACAATGAGCAGTTCTTC.

The chain links TRBV2 to TRBJ2-2; D is unresolved. V was shortened by 5 bases and J by 2 bases, with 6 bases between the two germline ends. From germline, CDR1 is SNHLY and CDR2 FYNNEI. CDR3 length: 13 amino acids. CDR3 sequence reads: CASSPSNTGELFF. In DNA form, the CDR3 reads TGTGCCAGCAGTCCTAGTAACACCGGGGAGCTGTTTTTT.

V is TRBV30 and J is TRBJ2-7; D remains unclear. V was pared by 3 bases and J by 0 bases, with 15 bases between. The CDR3 spans 15 residues. Germline values: CDR1 GTSNPN, CDR2 SVGIG (reference sequence). This CDR3 is CAWRLRGTNSYEQYF. As DNA, the CDR3 is TGTGCCTGGAGGCTACGCGGAACAAACTCCTACGAGCAGTACTTC.

This clone was observed a handful of times. The chain combines TRBV5-1 with TRBJ2-7; TRBD1 or TRBD2 may be the D gene (5 bases each). Germline CDR1 is SGHRS and CDR2 is YFSETQ. Trimming removed 4 bases from V and 3 bases from J, with 17 bases in between. The CDR3 runs 15 residues. In DNA form, the CDR3 reads TGCGCCAGCAGCCCAAAAATAGGGGAGTACTACGAGCAGTACTTC. Encoded protein: CASSPKIGEYYEQYF.

The J gene is TRBJ2-3, the V gene TRBV7-3, with D hard to call. V was cut by 3 bases and J by 4 bases, with 8 bases left in between. The CDR3 has 13 amino acids. The germline V gene has CDR1 SGHTA and CDR2 FQGTGA. This CDR3 reads CASSLTSPDTQYF. The DNA of the CDR3 is TGTGCCAGCAGCTTGACCTCCCCAGATACGCAGTATTTT.

The rearrangement joins TRBV4-1 to TRBJ1-5; TRBD1 agrees at 8 bases. Looked up from germline, CDR1 is MGHRA and CDR2 is YSYEKL. CDR3 length: 16 residues. J was trimmed by 0 bases and V by 3 bases; bases with no gene match: 4. CDR3 region: CASSHRQGYSNQPQHF. The DNA of the CDR3 is TGCGCCAGCAGCCATCGACAGGGGTATAGCAATCAGCCCCAGCATTTT.

This chain links TRBV24-1 with TRBJ1-5, with D uncertain. V lost 0 bases, J lost 3 bases, and 2 bases lay in between. Germline CDR1 and CDR2: KGHDR and SFDVKD. This CDR3 has 13 amino acids. CDR3 amino acids: CATSDLNNQPQHF. The CDR3 DNA reads as TGTGCCACCAGTGATTTGAACAATCAGCCCCAGCATTTT.

The V gene is TRBV13, the J gene TRBJ2-3, with TRBD2 as a possible D gene (6 bases). Germline CDR1 is PRHDT and CDR2 is FYEKMQ (reference sequence). V was trimmed by 3 bases and J by 2 bases, leaving 12 bases between them. The CDR3 spans 15 residues. The CDR3 protein is CASSFLPGDTDTQYF. In nucleotides, the CDR3 is TGTGCCAGCAGCTTTCTGCCGGGGGACACAGATACGCAGTATTTT.

The chain carries TRBV19 and TRBJ1-1; D possibly corresponds to TRBD1 (6 bases). Germline assignment: CDR1 LNHDA and CDR2 SQIVND (reference sequence). The CDR3 runs 15 residues. Trimming cost V 7 bases and J 0 bases, with 15 bases left between them. The CDR3 sequence is CASTPYREMNTEAFF. CDR3 sequence (DNA): TGTGCCAGTACCCCTTACAGGGAAATGAACACTGAAGCTTTCTTT. The variable domain in full, completed from reference TRBV19 and TRBJ1-1, reads DGGITQSPKYLFRKEGQNVTLSCEQNLNHDAMYWYRQDPGQGLRLIYYSQIVNDFQKGDIAEGYSVSREKKESFPLTVTSAQKNPTAFYLCASTPYREMNTEAFFGQGTRLTVV.

This clone was seen only a few times. The chain carries TRBV27 and TRBJ1-6; D is possibly TRBD1 (6 bases). V was shortened by 1 base and J by 10 bases, with 17 bases between the two germline ends. The CDR3 consists of 16 residues. CDR1 is MNHEY and CDR2 is SMNVEV in the germline V gene (reference sequence). CDR3 bases: TGTGCCAGCAGTTTATACCTCGGGGGGGCTACGTCACCCCTCCACTTT. This codes for CASSLYLGGATSPLHF.

The V and J genes are TRBV4-3 and TRBJ2-7, with TRBD2 as a possible D gene (7 bases). Trimming shortened V by 3 bases and J by 2 bases, and 14 bases separated the two germline ends. This CDR3 spans 15 amino acids. Per the germline V gene, CDR1 is LGHNA and CDR2 is YSLEER. In DNA, the CDR3 is TGCGCCAGCAGCCACCAAGGGGGGGCCACCTACGAGCAGTACTTC. The encoded protein is CASSHQGGATYEQYF.

The chain joins TRBV5-1 to TRBJ2-5; 10 nucleotides align to TRBD1. This CDR3 has 16 amino acids. The germline V gene has CDR1 SGHRS and CDR2 YFSETQ. V was clipped by 2 bases and J by 5 bases; unmatched bases: 9. CDR3 sequence reads: CASSLLGQGRLETQYF. The CDR3 DNA is TGCGCCAGCAGCTTATTGGGACAGGGGAGGCTGGAGACCCAGTACTTC.

The rearrangement joins TRBV3-1 (or the pseudogene TRBV3-2) to TRBJ2-5; 7 positions agree with TRBD1. CDR1 is LGHDT, CDR2 YNNKEL, per germline (reference sequence). The CDR3 runs 14 residues. V lost 1 base to trimming and J lost 5 bases; unmatched junction nucleotides: 4. As DNA, the CDR3 is TGTGCCAGCAGCCAAGTCGGCAGGGGGGAGACCCAGTACTTC. Translation gives CASSQVGRGETQYF.

The chain is built from TRBV19 and TRBJ1-2; D gene unclear. The V end was cut by 1 base, the J end by 4 bases, with 16 bases between. The CDR3 extends over 16 amino acids. Germline CDR1 LNHDA, CDR2 SQIVND (reference sequence). CDR3 nucleotides: TGTGCCAGTAGTATAGTAGGGCAGGCATGGCGCTATGGCTACACCTTC. This encodes CASSIVGQAWRYGYTF.

This chain joins TRBV5-1 and TRBJ2-2, with 11 bases aligning to TRBD1. Germline-derived CDR1 and CDR2 are SGHRS and YFSETQ. Losses at the gene ends were 7 bases for V and 3 bases for J; bases not matched to a gene: 5. This CDR3 contains 15 residues. CDR3: CASWTGQGDTGELFF. Here the CDR3 DNA reads TGCGCCAGCTGGACGGGACAGGGGGACACCGGGGAGCTGTTTTTT. Full variable domain (rest looked up from reference TRBV5-1 and TRBJ2-2): KAGVTQTPRYLIKTRGQQVTLSCSPISGHRSVSWYQQTPGQGLQFLFEYFSETQRNKGNFPGRFSGRQFSNSRSEMNVSTLELGDSALYLCASWTGQGDTGELFFGEGSRLTVL.

Points on this clone: Other DNA variants within this sample encode the same CDR3. This CDR3 is CASSVVGETQYF. In nucleotides, the CDR3 is TGTGCCAGCAGCGTAGTGGGAGAGACCCAGTACTTC. The V and J genes are TRBV9 and TRBJ2-5; D gene unclear. The CDR3 runs 12 residues. CDR1 is SGDLS and CDR2 is YYNGEE in the germline V gene. V was cut by 0 bases and J by 4 bases, with 4 bases left in between.

V usage is TRBV5-1 and J usage is TRBJ2-1; TRBD1 might be the D (6 bases). Trimming took off 2 bases at V and 5 bases at J, with 14 bases between the two ends. Germline CDR1 is SGHRS and CDR2 is YFSETQ. The CDR3 length is 15 residues. Written as DNA, the CDR3 is TGCGCCAGCAGCTTACAGGGAACGGGTGACAATGAGCAGTTCTTC. Its protein is CASSLQGTGDNEQFF. The complete variable domain, with remaining parts taken from reference TRBV5-1 and TRBJ2-1, reads KAGVTQTPRYLIKTRGQQVTLSCSPISGHRSVSWYQQTPGQGLQFLFEYFSETQRNKGNFPGRFSGRQFSNSRSEMNVSTLELGDSALYLCASSLQGTGDNEQFFGPGTRLTVL.

This clone occurred once. This sequence joins TRBV9 and TRBJ2-5, with TRBD2 matching over 7 bases. V dropped 4 bases and J dropped 0; count of bases not matched to a gene: 12. The CDR3 spans 17 residues. Germline CDR1 reads SGDLS; CDR2 reads YYNGEE. CDR3 nucleotides: TGTGCCAGCAGCCCCCGGTGGGGTAGCGGGTACCAAGAGACCCAGTACTTC. It is translated as CASSPRWGSGYQETQYF. The full variable domain, completed using reference TRBV9 and TRBJ2-5, is DSGVTQTPKHLITATGQRVTLRCSPRSGDLSVYWYQQSLDQGLQFLIQYYNGEERAKGNILERFSAQQFPDLHSELNLSSLELGDSALYFCASSPRWGSGYQETQYFGPGTRLLVL.

The chain recombines TRBV10-3 with TRBJ1-2; D may be TRBD1 (5 bases). The germline V and J ends were trimmed by 10 bases and 7 bases, with 19 bases remaining between them. This CDR3 has 13 residues. Germline V CDR1 and CDR2: ENHRY, SYGVKD. Here the CDR3 DNA reads TGTGCCACCTGGGAGCTCAGGGAAGGTGGCTACACCTTC. This translates into CATWELREGGYTF.

This clone came up once. The chain employs TRBV18 and TRBJ2-5; tentatively, D is TRBD1 or TRBD2 (5 bases each). This CDR3 is 14 amino acids long. Looked up from germline, CDR1 is KGHSH and CDR2 is LQKENI. With 5 bases removed from V and 4 bases from J, the gap between germline ends came to 14 bases. The CDR3 reads CASSTAGRGETQYF. For the CDR3, the DNA is TGTGCCAGCTCAACCGCGGGTAGGGGAGAGACCCAGTACTTC. Filled out from reference TRBV18 and TRBJ2-5, the complete variable domain reads NAGVMQNPRHLVRRRGQEARLRCSPMKGHSHVYWYRQLPEEGLKFMVYLQKENIIDESGMPKERFSAEFPKEGPSILRIQQVVRGDSAAYFCASSTAGRGETQYFGPGTRLLVL.

The V gene is TRBV28, the J gene TRBJ1-5; D is uncertain. V dropped 6 bases and J dropped 1 base, with 13 bases sitting between them. CDR3 size: 15 residues. CDR1 and CDR2 from the germline V gene are MDHEN and SYDVKM. CDR3 amino acids: CASSLESDSNQPQHF. DNA of the CDR3: TGTGCCAGCAGCCTCGAGTCGGACAGCAATCAGCCCCAGCATTTT.

The chain recombines TRBV5-4 with TRBJ2-3; TRBD2 aligns across 10 bases. CDR1 and CDR2 (germline): SGHNT, YYREEE (reference sequence). The trim removed 4 bases at V and 5 bases at J, leaving 7 bases unmatched. The CDR3 runs to 15 residues. The CDR3 reads CASSTTGTSEDTQYF. CDR3 nucleotide sequence: TGTGCCAGCAGCACAACCGGGACTAGCGAAGATACGCAGTATTTT.

This clone occurred once. This chain joins TRBV6-2 or TRBV6-3 and TRBJ2-7, with 9 positions matching TRBD1. CDR1 is MNHEY and CDR2 is SVGEGT in the germline V gene. The J segment lost 4 bases and the V segment lost 2 bases, leaving 3 bases of the junction unmatched. This CDR3 is 14 amino acids long. CDR3 loop: CASSYGTGTYEQYF. CDR3 nucleotide sequence: TGTGCCAGCAGTTACGGGACAGGGACTTACGAGCAGTACTTC.

In this sample, this clone turned up once. The genes are TRBV10-2 and TRBJ2-7; no clear D. Trimming removed 8 bases at V and 0 bases at J, with 23 bases between. This CDR3 comprises 17 residues. Germline V gene lookup returns CDR1 WSHSY and CDR2 SAAADI. The CDR3 loop reads CASGDTSPRLSSYEQYF. DNA of the CDR3: TGCGCCAGCGGCGACACCTCGCCTCGTTTAAGCTCCTACGAGCAGTACTTC.